The 22 T cell receptor beta chains below were found in one sample sequenced in a study of T cells after yellow fever vaccination. TCRdb re-called the 5' RACE reads through MiXCR, storing one row per CDR3 protein. The data hold some 290,000 distinct CDR3 sequences, with around 10% observed a single time. The sample was CD4+ T cells sorted from PBMCs, taken 45 days after the yellow fever booster vaccination. The receptors stem from a man younger than 35 who received the YFV17D yellow fever vaccine.

The genes are TRBV5-4 and TRBJ2-5; weak D call: TRBD1 (6 bases). The V and J ends lost 3 bases and 5 bases respectively, with 17 bases between them. Germline V gene data show CDR1 as SGHNT and CDR2 as YYREEE (reference sequence). The CDR3 has 15 residues. CDR3 amino acids: CASSSRQERWETQYF. CDR3 coding DNA: TGTGCCAGCAGCTCAAGACAGGAGAGGTGGGAGACCCAGTACTTC.

The chain carries TRBV7-2 and TRBJ1-2; tentative D call: TRBD1 (5 bases). CDR1 SGHTA and CDR2 FQGNSA come from the germline V gene. V was shortened by 1 base and J by 4 bases, with 13 bases between the two germline ends. The CDR3 contains 15 residues. This CDR3 reads CASSLDTGSFYGYTF. The CDR3 DNA reads TGTGCCAGCAGCTTAGACACAGGAAGCTTCTATGGCTACACCTTC.

The sample holds a few counts of this clonotype. In nucleotides, the CDR3 is TGTGCCAGCAGCTTATCGGACAGGGGAGGCGAGCAGTACGTC. Encoded protein: CASSLSDRGGEQYV. The V call is TRBV7-9, the J call TRBJ2-7; 9 bases match TRBD1. The CDR3 consists of 14 residues. Unmatched junction bases numbered 5, after V lost 2 bases and J lost 6 bases. CDR1 and CDR2 (germline): SEHNR, FQNEAQ (reference sequence).

This clonotype has a handful of counts. This chain uses TRBV4-1 with TRBJ2-5; 13 positions match TRBD2. V dropped 5 bases and J dropped 5; count of bases not matched to a gene: 5. Germline V gene data show CDR1 as MGHRA and CDR2 as YSYEKL. The CDR3 totals 15 residues. In DNA form, the CDR3 reads TGCGCCAGCAGCACTAGCGGGGGGGCCGTCGAGACCCAGTACTTC. Protein product: CASSTSGGAVETQYF.

The genes are TRBV6-5 and TRBJ2-3, with D maybe TRBD2 (6 bases). Trimming removed 6 bases at V and 4 bases at J, with 11 bases between. CDR3 size: 13 residues. CDR1 is MNHEY, CDR2 SVGAGI, per germline. CDR3: CASRPGVPDTQYF. In DNA, the CDR3 is TGTGCCAGCAGACCGGGGGTGCCAGATACGCAGTATTTT.

This clonotype was seen a handful of times. This chain connects TRBV27 to TRBJ2-3, with D hard to call. The CDR3 is 14 residues long. V lost 3 bases to trimming and J lost 1 base, with 8 bases between them. Germline V gene data show CDR1 as MNHEY and CDR2 as SMNVEV (reference sequence). In DNA, the CDR3 is TGTGCCAGCAGTTTTCTCTCAGGCACAGATACGCAGTATTTT. Amino acids: CASSFLSGTDTQYF.

The chain employs TRBV7-2 and TRBJ2-4; TRBD2 agrees at 8 bases. V shed 3 bases and J 5 bases; nucleotides not matched to a gene: 12. This CDR3 has 17 amino acids. CDR1 SGHTA and CDR2 FQGNSA come from the germline V gene. CDR3 sequence reads: CASSLVGGGIGENIQYF. DNA of the CDR3: TGTGCCAGCAGCTTGGTAGGCGGGGGGATCGGGGAAAACATTCAGTACTTC.

In this sample, this clonotype turned up a few times. This chain uses TRBV4-2 with TRBJ2-5, with 7 bases fitting TRBD1. This CDR3 spans 15 amino acids. After removal of 5 bases from V and 0 bases from J, the junction contained 6 bases not matched to a gene. Germline V CDR1 and CDR2: LGHNA, YNFKEQ. CDR3 loop: CASSYGTAYQETQYF. CDR3 sequence (DNA): TGTGCCAGCAGCTACGGGACAGCCTACCAAGAGACCCAGTACTTC.

This clonotype showed up just a few times. The rearrangement uses TRBV7-2 and TRBJ2-7; perhaps TRBD2 as D (5 bases). V was cut by 5 bases and J by 9 bases, with 17 bases left in between. Germline V lookup: CDR1 SGHTA, CDR2 FQGNSA. The CDR3 extends over 13 amino acids. CDR3 loop: CASSPRTPSGQYF. As DNA, the CDR3 is TGTGCCAGCAGCCCGAGGACTCCCAGTGGGCAGTACTTC.

There are many counts of this clonotype. The chain uses TRBV6-6 and TRBJ2-7; D is uncertain. CDR3 length equals 13 residues. Looked up from germline, CDR1 is MNHNY and CDR2 is SVGAGI (reference sequence). V dropped 4 bases and J dropped 1 base, with 8 bases sitting between them. This chain's CDR3 is CASSSADSYEQYV. Written as DNA, the CDR3 is TGTGCCAGCAGTTCGGCCGATTCCTACGAGCAGTACGTC.

In this sample, this clonotype turned up a few times. V usage is TRBV20-1 and J usage is TRBJ1-2; D perhaps matches TRBD1 (6 bases). The CDR3 is made up of 14 amino acids. V was cut by 0 bases and J by 8 bases, with 16 bases left in between. Germline CDR1 and CDR2: DFQATT and SNEGSKA (reference sequence). DNA for the CDR3: TGCAGTGCTAGAGATATTCCAGGGGAAGTCGGCTACACCTTC. Translation: CSARDIPGEVGYTF.

This sequence joins TRBV6-2 or TRBV6-3 and TRBJ1-5, with D hard to call. This CDR3 has 13 residues. In germline, CDR1 is MNHEY, CDR2 SVGEGT. With 0 bases removed from V and 12 bases from J, the gap between germline ends came to 12 bases. The CDR3 bases are TGTGCCAGCAGTTACTCGGAAGGGAGTGTCCAGCATTTT. Translated, it gives CASSYSEGSVQHF.

This clonotype was found a few times. The V call is TRBV12-3 or TRBV12-4, the J call TRBJ2-7, with D uncertain. Trimming removed 3 bases at V and 6 bases at J, with 9 bases between. CDR3 length equals 12 residues. The CDR3, as DNA: TGTGCCAGCAGTTTGATCGTGGGCGAGCAGTACTTC. As protein: CASSLIVGEQYF.

The V and J genes are TRBV7-8 and TRBJ1-5; D uncertain. This CDR3 contains 14 residues. V shed 4 bases and J shed 2 bases, with 9 bases lying between them. The germline V gene encodes CDR1 SGHVS and CDR2 FQNEAQ. The CDR3 is CASSYGYGNQPQHF. CDR3 bases: TGTGCCAGCAGCTACGGTTATGGCAATCAGCCCCAGCATTTT.

This clonotype came up a few times. This rearrangement joins TRBV5-1 to TRBJ1-2; D perhaps matches TRBD1 (5 bases). In germline, CDR1 is SGHRS, CDR2 YFSETQ. The CDR3 has 14 residues. The ends were cut back, 5 bases at V and 6 bases at J, with 17 bases in the middle. Here the CDR3 reads CASRPDSGTDGYTF. CDR3 DNA: TGCGCCAGCAGGCCGGACTCAGGGACCGATGGCTACACCTTC. Looking up the rest from reference TRBV5-1 and TRBJ1-2 gives the full variable domain: KAGVTQTPRYLIKTRGQQVTLSCSPISGHRSVSWYQQTPGQGLQFLFEYFSETQRNKGNFPGRFSGRQFSNSRSEMNVSTLELGDSALYLCASRPDSGTDGYTFGSGTRLTVV.

This rearrangement joins TRBV12-3 or TRBV12-4 to TRBJ2-1; possible D gene TRBD1, 6 bases. The CDR3 consists of 13 residues. Trimming stripped 5 bases from V and 9 bases from J, with 14 bases between. DNA of the CDR3: TGTGCCAGCAGTCCTTATCAGGGGTTTGAGCAGTTCTTC. Translation: CASSPYQGFEQFF.

The chain couples TRBV12-3 or TRBV12-4 to TRBJ2-1; D gene unclear. V shed 3 bases and J shed 11 bases, with 11 bases lying between them. The CDR3 covers 12 residues. CDR3 protein: CASSFNRAKQFF. CDR3 nucleotide sequence: TGTGCCAGCAGTTTTAATCGAGCAAAGCAGTTCTTC.

The rearrangement joins TRBV24-1 to TRBJ1-5, with D hard to call. Trimming removed 4 bases at V and 4 bases at J, with 4 bases between. The CDR3 covers 12 residues. CDR1 and CDR2 (germline): KGHDR, SFDVKD. The CDR3 nucleotides are TGTGCCACCAGTGAACATAATCAGCCCCAGCATTTT. Encoded protein: CATSEHNQPQHF.

This clonotype was seen at least ten times. This rearrangement joins TRBV18 to TRBJ2-3; 7 bases fit TRBD1. Germline lookup yields CDR1 KGHSH and CDR2 LQKENI. The length of the CDR3 is 15 residues. V trimming: 3 bases; J trimming: 0 bases; junction bases outside the gene matches: 3. The CDR3 DNA sequence: TGTGCCAGCTCACCTGACAGGGCTAGCACAGATACGCAGTATTTT. It yields the protein CASSPDRASTDTQYF.

This clonotype was picked up a small number of times. The chain is built from TRBV10-2 and TRBJ1-6; 10 bases fit TRBD1. This CDR3 has 14 amino acids. The germline V gene has CDR1 WSHSY and CDR2 SAAADI. The V gene end was trimmed by 4 bases and the J gene end by 8 bases; junction bases not matched to a gene: 2. The CDR3 DNA follows: TGCGCCAGCAGTGGGGACAGGGGTTATTCACCCCTCCACTTT. Amino acids: CASSGDRGYSPLHF.

This clonotype occurred a few times. The chain couples TRBV2 to TRBJ1-5; D uncertain. CDR3 length equals 12 residues. V gave up 7 bases and J gave up 9 bases, with 13 bases separating them. In germline, CDR1 is SNHLY, CDR2 FYNNEI. Here the CDR3 reads CASKWDGGPQHF. The DNA for the CDR3 is TGTGCCAGCAAATGGGATGGAGGGCCCCAGCATTTT.

The gene calls are TRBV5-1 and TRBJ1-5; D remains ambiguous. The V gene lost 1 base and the J gene lost 0 bases, with 8 bases spanning the gap. Germline V gene lookup returns CDR1 SGHRS and CDR2 YFSETQ. The CDR3 sequence is 15 residues long. The CDR3 nucleotides read TGCGCCAGCAGCTTGTTGCCAAATAGCAATCAGCCCCAGCATTTT. Encoded protein: CASSLLPNSNQPQHF.